The present entry profiles one T cell receptor (beta chain) with its context. Its target is not known. These data are taken from a study of T cells in Graves' hyperthyroidism and ophthalmopathy. The study's findings and limits: Expanded thyroid clonotypes (above 0.001) were mostly also found in blood.

Amplification of TCR beta CDR3 regions used RNA as the template. With the HTBI primer set, the TCR CDR3 went through a first round of RT-PCR. Each CDR3 protein is one row after TCRdb ran MiXCR on the multiplex PCR reads. The repertoire consists of some 600,000 distinct CDR3 sequences, with approximately 15% occurring once and the leading ten covering roughly 5.7%. Diagnoses used clinical symptoms, serum thyroxine and TRAb, thyroid ultrasound and orbital computed tomography. Germline V gene sequence: CDR1 KGHSH, CDR2 LQKENI. V shed 6 bases and J shed 5 bases, with 13 bases lying between them. The CDR3 runs 14 residues.

Sequencing was carried out using blood. The source is a woman aged 25 to 39 with Graves' hyperthyroidism that later progressed to Graves' ophthalmopathy. The genes are TRBV18 and TRBJ2-2, with D possibly TRBD1 on 6 matching bases. CDR3 in amino acids: CASSPDRSTGELFF. Here the CDR3 DNA reads TGTGCCAGCTCTCCGGACAGAAGTACCGGGGAGCTGTTTTTT.